This record covers a single T cell receptor beta chain. The sample is drawn from a study of T cells after yellow fever vaccination. TCRdb re-analysed the 5' RACE reads in MiXCR, keeping a single row per CDR3 protein. This sample has around 260,000 distinct CDR3 sequences, with approximately 5.2% found just once. Germline loops: CDR1 MNHEY, CDR2 SMNVEV (reference sequence). V was trimmed by 11 bases and J by 0 bases, leaving 10 bases between them. This CDR3 contains 13 residues. This receptor was taken from a young man who received the YFV17D yellow fever vaccine. The sample consisted of CD4+ T cells sorted from PBMCs, taken on the day of the yellow fever booster vaccination. V and J are TRBV27 and TRBJ2-2; D not resolved. The CDR3 DNA reads as TGTGCCTGCTCGTCCGCGAACACCGGGGAGCTGTTTTTT. It translates to CACSSANTGELFF.